A selection of T cell receptor beta chains follows, all from one sample in a study of T-cell memory formation after mild COVID-19. TCRdb recomputed calls from the 5' RACE reads with MiXCR, one row per CDR3 protein. Of approximately 400,000 distinct CDR3 sequences in the sample, roughly 24% were seen once. Sequenced material: PBMCs or a T cell subset sorted from them (not recorded which). The receptors shown here come from an adult woman who had mild COVID-19 (a few samples of this study predate the infection). Cell type and time point are not known. CDR3s include the opening cysteine and the closing phenylalanine or tryptophan. A D gene is named only where the DNA matches it firmly. Only part of the rows carry a size: once, few, many, or a class if the clone is expanded.

j_call v_call clone_size d_call cdr3_nt cdr3_aa
TRBJ1-2 TRBV6-5 - TRBD1 TGTGCCAGCAGTCAGGACAGGGTTGATGGCTACACCTTC CASSQDRVDGYTF
TRBJ2-1 TRBV7-2 many - TGTGCCAGCAGCTCCCGGGTCTACAATGAGCAGTTCTTC CASSSRVYNEQFF
TRBJ1-2 TRBV6-5 - - TGTGCCAGCAGGTCGTTAACCACAAGTAACTATGGCTACACCTTC CASRSLTTSNYGYTF
TRBJ1-1 TRBV15 - - TGTGCCACCAGCGGCAGCTCTAACACTGAAGCTTTCTTT CATSGSSNTEAFF
TRBJ1-1 TRBV4-2 few - TGTGCCAGCAGCCAAGATGGACGGAACACTGAAGCTTTCTTT CASSQDGRNTEAFF
TRBJ2-7 TRBV7-2 few - TGTGCCAGCAGCTTACAGGGTGGGGACGAGCAGTACTTC CASSLQGGDEQYF
TRBJ2-5 TRBV5-5 - TRBD1 TGTGCCAGCAGCTTTTTGGGACAGTCACAAGAGACCCAGTACTTC CASSFLGQSQETQYF
TRBJ1-5 TRBV29-1 - - TGCAGCGCCAGAGCCCCGAGGAATCAGCCCCAGCATTTT CSARAPRNQPQHF
TRBJ1-6 TRBV2 few TRBD1 TGTGCCAGCAGTGAAGCGCTTCAGGGGGCGGCTCAAAATTCACCCCTCCACTTT CASSEALQGAAQNSPLHF
TRBJ2-1 TRBV30 few TRBD1 TGTGCCTGGAGTTTAGGGACAGGGCGAGGCGATGAGCAGTTCTTC CAWSLGTGRGDEQFF
TRBJ1-3 TRBV20-1 few TRBD1 TGCAGTGCTACCGGACAGGGTGCTTGGTCTGGAAACACCATATATTTT CSATGQGAWSGNTIYF
TRBJ1-5 TRBV12-3/TRBV12-4 few TRBD1 TGTGCCAGCAGCTTCGACAGGGGCAATCAGCCCCAGCATTTT CASSFDRGNQPQHF
TRBJ2-1 TRBV7-9 few - TGTGCCAGTACACAGGGTTTCAATGAGCAGTTCTTC CASTQGFNEQFF
TRBJ2-7 TRBV20-1 few - TGCAGTGCTAGACCCTCCCGCCGGGGGACAGAGTCCTACGAGCAGTACTTC CSARPSRRGTESYEQYF
TRBJ2-6 TRBV6-5 - - TGTGCCAGCAGTCCTAGGGACGGTTTAAGAGGGGCCAACGTCCTGACTTTC CASSPRDGLRGANVLTF
TRBJ2-1 TRBV27 - - TGTGCCAGCAGTTCCCCCTCTGGCCTCTCCTACAATGAGCAGTTCTTC CASSSPSGLSYNEQFF
TRBJ1-2 TRBV24-1 - - TGTGCCACCAGAACAGGAGACGGCTACACCTTC CATRTGDGYTF
TRBJ2-6 TRBV7-8 - - TGTGCCAGCAGCTTAGTCTTGCGGTCTGGGGCCAACGTCCTGACTTTC CASSLVLRSGANVLTF
TRBJ1-1 TRBV7-2 - TRBD1 TGTGCCAGCAGCCGACTTGGACAGGGGGTCACTGAAGCTTTCTTT CASSRLGQGVTEAFF
TRBJ2-7 TRBV29-1 - - TGCAGAAGGACGCTCTCCTACGAGCAGTACTTC CRRTLSYEQYF
TRBJ1-4 TRBV12-3/TRBV12-4 - - TGTGCCAGCAGTTTATCCCCCGGGGGCTTACACAAAGCCCTGTTTTTT CASSLSPGGLHKALFF
TRBJ2-7 TRBV9 - TRBD1 TGTGCCAGCAGCGTAGCCCCACAGGGGGCTATAAACGAGCAGTACTTC CASSVAPQGAINEQYF
TRBJ2-6 TRBV20-1 - - TGCAGTGCCCGGACCGGGGCCAACGTCCTGACTTTC CSARTGANVLTF
TRBJ1-5 TRBV6-6 - - TGTGCCAGCAGTTACTTTGACAGGTCCAATCAGCCCCAGCATTTT CASSYFDRSNQPQHF
TRBJ1-1 TRBV29-1 few - TGCAGCGTCGAGGACAGCGAAAATGAAGCTTTCTTT CSVEDSENEAFF
TRBJ1-6 TRBV4-1 - - TGCGCCAGCAACACCTATAATTCACCCCTCCACTTT CASNTYNSPLHF
TRBJ2-1 TRBV12-3/TRBV12-4 few - TGTGCCAGCAGGAAGGAGGGCTACTCCTACAATGAGCAGTTCTTC CASRKEGYSYNEQFF
TRBJ2-1 TRBV24-1 few - TGTGCCACCGAGGGGCTCAATGAGCAGTTCTTC CATEGLNEQFF
TRBJ2-1 TRBV7-9 - - TGTGCCAGCAGCTCCGCTTCGGACGAAAGCTCCTACAATGAGCAGTTCTTC CASSSASDESSYNEQFF
TRBJ1-2 TRBV12-3/TRBV12-4 - TRBD1 TGTGCCAGCAGTCCCCCGGGACAGGGTGGTATACAGTATGGCTACACCTTC CASSPPGQGGIQYGYTF
TRBJ1-4 TRBV15 - - TGTGCCACCAGCAGAGGGTTGACTGAAAAACTGTTTTTT CATSRGLTEKLFF
TRBJ2-1 TRBV20-1 - - TGCAGTGCTAGTTCGGGAAAAGGCTACAATGAGCAGTTCTTC CSASSGKGYNEQFF
TRBJ1-1 TRBV5-1 - - TGCGCCAGCAGCTTTTCAGGTGGGCTTGGGAACACTGAAGCTTTCTTT CASSFSGGLGNTEAFF
TRBJ2-7 TRBV27 - - TGTGCCAGCACCCACTACGAGCAGTACTTC CASTHYEQYF
TRBJ1-4 TRBV7-6 few TRBD1 TGTGCCAGCAGCCAAAGAACAGGGGGAAAACTGTTTTTT CASSQRTGGKLFF
TRBJ2-3 TRBV5-1 - TRBD1 TGCGCCAGCAGCCCCGGGGACAGACTAAATGCAGATACGCAGTATTTT CASSPGDRLNADTQYF
TRBJ2-2 TRBV5-1 - TRBD2 TGCGCCAGCACGGCTAGCGGGAAGACCGGGGAGCTGTTTTTT CASTASGKTGELFF
TRBJ2-5 TRBV5-1 few - TGCGCCAGCAGCTTGGATGGGGGCCCGCCAGGGACCCAGTACTTC CASSLDGGPPGTQYF
TRBJ2-7 TRBV7-8 - TRBD2 TGTGCCAGCAGCTTAGGATGGCGGGGGGGCCCCTCCTACGAGCAGTACTTC CASSLGWRGGPSYEQYF
TRBJ2-3 TRBV7-6 - TRBD2 TGTGCCAGCAGCCCCGGGACTAGCGGGGGGGCCGGAGATACGCAGTATTTT CASSPGTSGGAGDTQYF
TRBJ1-3 TRBV27 - TRBD1 TGTGCCAGCAGTCGGGACAGGACTTCTGGAAACACCATATATTTT CASSRDRTSGNTIYF
TRBJ2-3 TRBV6-2/TRBV6-3 - - TGTGCCACCCTCCGACGGGGCACAGATACGCAGTATTTT CATLRRGTDTQYF
TRBJ1-2 TRBV6-5 - - TGTGCCAGCAGTTACTCGCGGACAGCCGCTAACTATGGCTACACCTTC CASSYSRTAANYGYTF
TRBJ2-7 TRBV7-2 few TRBD2 TGTGCCAGCAGCTTGCGCGGGAGTTACTCCTACGAGCAGTACTTC CASSLRGSYSYEQYF